A single sample is the source of the 27 T cell receptor beta chains below, sequenced in a study of control samples from healthy donors and cancer patients. TCRdb keeps only in-frame clones here, not all; method: immunoSEQ multiplex PCR. This table has more than 95,000 clones, approximately 93% appearing once. The specimen was blood. Receptors were obtained from a man aged 25 to 40 in good health.

The rearrangement joins TRBV7-7 to TRBJ1-1, with D unclear. The length of the CDR3 is 13 residues. Per the germline V gene, CDR1 is SSHAT and CDR2 is FNYEAQ (reference sequence). The ends were cut back, 2 bases at V and 3 bases at J, with 7 bases in the middle. DNA for the CDR3: TGTGCCAGCAGCTTAAACGGGGACACTGAAGCTTTCTTT. It specifies CASSLNGDTEAFF. The full variable domain, completed using reference TRBV7-7 and TRBJ1-1, is GAGVSQSPRYKVTKRGQDVTLRCDPISSHATLYWYQQALGQGPEFLTYFNYEAQPDKSGLPSDRFSAERPEGSISTLTIQRTEQRDSAMYRCASSLNGDTEAFFGQGTRLTVV.

The chain joins TRBV27 to TRBJ1-2; D is possibly TRBD1 (6 bases). The CDR3 is 13 residues long. Trimming cost V 0 bases and J 5 bases, with 7 bases left between them. Germline lookup yields CDR1 MNHEY and CDR2 SMNVEV (reference sequence). The CDR3 DNA follows: TGTGCCAGCAGTTTATCCGGACAGTATGGCTACACCTTC. As protein: CASSLSGQYGYTF.

This chain connects TRBV19 to TRBJ2-2; D not certain. With 1 base removed from V and 5 bases from J, the gap between germline ends came to 8 bases. CDR3 length: 14 residues. Germline CDR1 reads LNHDA; CDR2 reads SQIVND (reference sequence). CDR3 coding DNA: TGTGCCAGTAGTATAGGTCCCCGAACCGGGGAGCTGTTTTTT. Amino acids: CASSIGPRTGELFF.

This clone occurred once. This chain uses TRBV6-5 with TRBJ1-1; no firm D call. Germline lookup yields CDR1 MNHEY and CDR2 SVGAGI. The CDR3 contains 14 residues. V was cut by 7 bases and J by 4 bases, with 16 bases left in between. CDR3 in DNA: TGTGCCAGCACTCGAATAATTGGTGCCACTGAAGCTTTCTTT. Translating it yields CASTRIIGATEAFF.

The rearrangement uses TRBV5-8 and TRBJ2-3; D possibly uses TRBD1 or TRBD2 (5 bases each). The CDR3 contains 17 residues. The V gene lost 3 bases and the J gene lost 3 bases, with 20 bases spanning the gap. CDR1 is SGHTS, CDR2 YDEGEE, per germline. The DNA of the CDR3 is TGTGCCAGCAGCTCTCCCCGGGGCCGGCATTATACAGATACGCAGTATTTT. It specifies CASSSPRGRHYTDTQYF.

This chain uses TRBV10-1 with TRBJ1-3; no firm D call. CDR1 and CDR2 from the germline V gene are WNHNN and SYGVQD (reference sequence). The V end was cut by 0 bases, the J end by 0 bases, with 3 bases between. This CDR3 region has 14 residues. CDR3: CASSESVSGNTIYF. The CDR3 DNA follows: TGCGCCAGCAGTGAGTCTGTCTCTGGAAACACCATATATTTT.

This clone has just one count. The chain combines TRBV13 with TRBJ1-1; no definite D call. The V end was cut by 0 bases, the J end by 4 bases, with 6 bases between. This CDR3 has 13 residues. Germline V gene lookup returns CDR1 PRHDT and CDR2 FYEKMQ (reference sequence). The CDR3 loop is CASSLGWGTEAFF. The DNA for the CDR3 is TGTGCCAGCAGCTTAGGTTGGGGCACTGAAGCTTTCTTT.

V gene TRBV24-1 combines with J gene TRBJ1-1, with D possibly being TRBD1 (6 bases). The CDR3 runs to 13 residues. The V and J ends lost 2 bases and 8 bases respectively, with 11 bases between them. CDR1 is KGHDR, CDR2 SFDVKD, per germline. CDR3 DNA: TGTGCCACCAGTGATTGGGGGCGCGGGGAAGCTTTCTTT. As protein: CATSDWGRGEAFF.

This chain uses TRBV5-1 with TRBJ1-1; no clear D. From germline, CDR1 is SGHRS and CDR2 YFSETQ. Trimming took 1 base from V and 1 from J, leaving 8 bases between them. CDR3 length: 14 amino acids. CDR3 coding DNA: TGCGCCAGCAGCTTGCGGCCAGGGAACACTGAAGCTTTCTTT. Translating it yields CASSLRPGNTEAFF.

The chain recombines TRBV30 with TRBJ1-3; no clear D gene. Germline assignment: CDR1 GTSNPN and CDR2 SVGIG (reference sequence). V dropped 4 bases and J dropped 0 bases, with 19 bases sitting between them. CDR3 length: 17 residues. CDR3: CAWKSGRLSSSGNTIYF. Written as DNA, the CDR3 is TGTGCCTGGAAATCCGGACGGCTCTCGAGCTCTGGAAACACCATATATTTT.

V and J are TRBV6-6 and TRBJ1-4; no definite D call. CDR1 and CDR2 (germline): MNHNY, SVGAGI (reference sequence). This CDR3 is built from 14 residues. V shed 7 bases and J shed 6 bases, with 15 bases lying between them. CDR3 coding DNA: TGTGCCAGCACTACCCCGGGCGGTTATGAAAAACTGTTTTTT. Translating it yields CASTTPGGYEKLFF.

Here the CDR3 DNA reads TGTGCCTGGAGTGTAGTGGCGAACACTGAAGCTTTCTTT. Its protein is CAWSVVANTEAFF. This sequence joins TRBV30 and TRBJ1-1; D remains ambiguous. CDR3 length: 13 residues. CDR1 and CDR2 from the germline V gene are GTSNPN and SVGIG (reference sequence). V lost 0 bases and J 1 base, leaving 6 bases between the germline ends.

The rearrangement links TRBV3-1 (or the pseudogene TRBV3-2) to TRBJ2-1; no clear D. V lost 0 bases to trimming and J lost 3 bases, with 15 bases between them. CDR1 and CDR2 from the germline V gene are LGHDT and YNNKEL (reference sequence). The CDR3 spans 17 residues. CDR3 protein: CASSQEARRTHYNEQFF. The CDR3 coding sequence is TGTGCCAGCAGCCAAGAGGCCCGGCGCACTCACTACAATGAGCAGTTCTTC.

The rearrangement joins TRBV25-1 to TRBJ2-2; D possibly corresponds to TRBD2 (7 bases). The germline CDR1 and CDR2 sequences are MGHDK and SYGVNS. Deletions cut 3 bases from V and 3 bases from J, with 17 bases between. The CDR3 is 17 residues long. The CDR3 bases are TGTGCCAGCAGTGACCCACGGGGGGCCTTCTACACCGGGGAGCTGTTTTTT. Protein: CASSDPRGAFYTGELFF. The full variable domain, its missing parts supplied by reference TRBV25-1 and TRBJ2-2, is EADIYQTPRYLVIGTGKKITLECSQTMGHDKMYWYQQDPGMELHLIHYSYGVNSTEKGDLSSESTVSRIRTEHFPLTLESARPSHTSQYLCASSDPRGAFYTGELFFGEGSRLTVL.

J is TRBJ1-2 and V is TRBV7-2; D is ambiguous. V lost 5 bases and J 8 bases, leaving 15 bases between the germline ends. The CDR3 has 13 residues. Per germline, CDR1 SGHTA and CDR2 FQGNSA. CDR3 residues: CASSPNRLGGYTF. The CDR3 nucleotides are TGTGCCAGCAGCCCCAACCGGTTGGGAGGCTACACCTTC.

The chain combines TRBV5-4 with TRBJ1-1, with 8 bases identical to TRBD1. CDR1 SGHNT and CDR2 YYREEE come from the germline V gene (reference sequence). The junction had 6 bases not matched to a gene; V was cut back by 3 bases and J by 11 bases. The CDR3 sequence is 12 residues long. CDR3 region: CASSWGQDGAFF. The DNA for the CDR3 is TGTGCCAGCAGCTGGGGACAGGATGGTGCTTTCTTT.

The chain joins TRBV19 to TRBJ2-1; no firm D call. The CDR3 runs 13 residues. Germline V lookup: CDR1 LNHDA, CDR2 SQIVND (reference sequence). V shed 6 bases and J shed 3 bases, with 9 bases lying between them. DNA for the CDR3: TGTGCCAGTAGCATGGGGAACTACAATGAGCAGTTCTTC. Protein sequence: CASSMGNYNEQFF.

This clone was detected only a few times. V and J are TRBV7-2 and TRBJ1-1; D unresolved. In germline, CDR1 is SGHTA, CDR2 FQGNSA. The V gene lost 10 bases and the J gene lost 0 bases, with 12 bases spanning the gap. The CDR3 length is 13 residues. The CDR3 nucleotides are TGTGCCACCAGAAGGGATATGAACACTGAAGCTTTCTTT. Its protein is CATRRDMNTEAFF.

The chain employs TRBV28 and TRBJ2-3, with 10 bases fitting TRBD1. The germline V gene has CDR1 MDHEN and CDR2 SYDVKM. The CDR3 extends over 16 amino acids. V lost 3 bases, J lost 5 bases, and 8 bases stayed unmatched. In DNA form, the CDR3 reads TGTGCCAGCAGTTTCCCCCGGACAGGGGGAGGAGATACGCAGTATTTT. Its translation: CASSFPRTGGGDTQYF.

The chain employs TRBV29-1 and TRBJ2-1; no clear D gene. From germline, CDR1 is SQVTM and CDR2 ANQGSEA. Deletions cut 1 base from V and 5 bases from J, with 9 bases between. The CDR3 has 13 amino acids. The CDR3 here is CSVEGQRDNEQFF. The CDR3 DNA sequence: TGCAGCGTTGAAGGGCAGCGCGACAATGAGCAGTTCTTC.

Only a few counts were recorded for this clone. The chain couples TRBV18 to TRBJ2-7, with 9 bases lining up with TRBD1. CDR1 is KGHSH and CDR2 is LQKENI in the germline V gene. The CDR3 covers 15 residues. V shed 9 bases and J 4 bases; nucleotides not matched to a gene: 13. The CDR3 coding sequence is TGTGCCAGTTCCTACCGAGTACAGGGGGCTTACGAGCAGTACTTC. Translated, it gives CASSYRVQGAYEQYF.

The CDR3 DNA follows: TGTGCCAGTAAACCTGCAGGGGTCCTAATAGAGCAGCCCCAGCATTTT. Residues: CASKPAGVLIEQPQHF. The rearrangement links TRBV19 to TRBJ1-5; a weak D match, TRBD1 (6 bases). The CDR3 loop spans 16 amino acids. Germline V gene data show CDR1 as LNHDA and CDR2 as SQIVND (reference sequence). Trimming pared 7 bases from V and 7 bases from J, leaving 23 bases between.

The chain combines TRBV19 with TRBJ1-2; D is uncertain. With 8 bases removed from V and 2 bases from J, the gap between germline ends came to 6 bases. The CDR3 totals 11 residues. From germline, CDR1 is LNHDA and CDR2 SQIVND (reference sequence). DNA of the CDR3: TGTGCCAGTGAAGCAAACTATGGCTACACCTTC. Protein: CASEANYGYTF.

This chain links TRBV6-1 with TRBJ2-7; perhaps TRBD2 as D (5 bases). Germline CDR1 and CDR2: MNHNS and SASEGT. This CDR3 has 12 amino acids. V was clipped by 1 base and J by 6 bases, with 7 bases between them. Written as DNA, the CDR3 is TGTGCCAGCAGTGAAGGAGGGTCCGAGCAGTACTTC. Protein sequence: CASSEGGSEQYF.

The chain uses TRBV19 and TRBJ2-3; D is undetermined. V lost 5 bases and J 2 bases, leaving 14 bases between the germline ends. CDR1 LNHDA and CDR2 SQIVND come from the germline V gene (reference sequence). There are 15 residues in the CDR3. The CDR3 loop is CASSLAGISTDTQYF. The DNA of the CDR3 is TGTGCCAGTAGTCTGGCAGGTATATCCACAGATACGCAGTATTTT.

The chain couples TRBV18 to TRBJ2-1, with D perhaps matching TRBD1 (6 bases). Between the trimmed V and J ends, which lost 2 bases and 3 bases, there was a span of 11 bases. Germline V lookup: CDR1 KGHSH, CDR2 LQKENI. This CDR3 has 15 residues. The CDR3 reads CASSPEQGVYNEQFF. The CDR3 region has the DNA TGTGCCAGCTCACCAGAACAGGGTGTCTACAATGAGCAGTTCTTC.

The chain couples TRBV16 to TRBJ2-7; TRBD1 matches 11 bases. J lost 3 bases, V lost 2 bases, and 3 bases had no gene match. This CDR3 is built from 15 residues. Germline assignment: CDR1 KGHSY and CDR2 FQNENV. The CDR3 region has the DNA TGTGCCAGCAGCCAAGCCGGGACAGGGGGCTACGAGCAGTACTTC. Protein product: CASSQAGTGGYEQYF.